This T cell receptor (beta chain) was retrieved from a study of blood T cell repertoires in COVID-19. Overall study context: In each case, the material was cDNA or gDNA derived from T cells, B-cell-depleted T cells, or PBMCs.

Germline V gene lookup returns CDR1 KGHSH and CDR2 LQKENI. V was clipped by 6 bases and J by 7 bases, with 12 bases between them. CDR3 length: 13 amino acids. TCRdb's table, derived via immunoSEQ multiplex PCR, lists solely in-frame clones and lacks some. Among a few hundred thousand clones listed, approximately 79% were seen once. Those enrolled, adults aged 18 to 89 years, came from fewer than 25 US areas. The receptor comes from a man aged 25 to 45 with acute COVID-19. Material for sequencing was PBMCs or T cells enriched from blood (not recorded which). The chain couples TRBV18 to TRBJ1-4; no definite D call. The CDR3: CASSEREGEKLFF. In DNA form, the CDR3 reads TGTGCCAGCTCGGAAAGGGAGGGTGAAAAACTGTTTTTT.